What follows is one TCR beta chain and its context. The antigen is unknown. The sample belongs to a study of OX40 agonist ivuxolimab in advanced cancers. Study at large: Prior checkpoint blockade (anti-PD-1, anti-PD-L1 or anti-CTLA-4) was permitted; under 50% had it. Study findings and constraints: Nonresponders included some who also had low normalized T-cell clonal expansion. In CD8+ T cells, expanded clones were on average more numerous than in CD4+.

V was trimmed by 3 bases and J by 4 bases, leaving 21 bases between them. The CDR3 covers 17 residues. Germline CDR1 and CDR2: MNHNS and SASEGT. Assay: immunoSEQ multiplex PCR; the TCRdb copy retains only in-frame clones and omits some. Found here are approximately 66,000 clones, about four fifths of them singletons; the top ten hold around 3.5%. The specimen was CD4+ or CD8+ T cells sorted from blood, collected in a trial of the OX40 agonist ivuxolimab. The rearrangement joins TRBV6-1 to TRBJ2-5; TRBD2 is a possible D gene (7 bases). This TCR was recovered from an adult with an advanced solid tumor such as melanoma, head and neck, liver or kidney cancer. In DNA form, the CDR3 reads TGTGCCAGCAGTGACTACCGCGCGTGGGGGGGCCTAGAGACCCAGTACTTC. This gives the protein CASSDYRAWGGLETQYF.